This is a list of T cell receptor beta chains from one sample in a study of identical twins. TCRdb analysed the 5' RACE reads with MiXCR anew, one entry per CDR3 protein. Seen here are over 600,000 distinct CDR3 sequences, about 20% observed once, and the top ten hold roughly 4%. These data are also associated with another study on T cells expressing NK-cell markers.

The source material was PBMCs. These receptors originate from a young woman in good health. Each CDR3 is given without its conserved first and last residue.

TRBJ2-7 TRBV6-2/TRBV6-3 ASSTSGSFREQY
TRBJ1-5 TRBV3-1 ASSQGYRDQPQH
TRBJ2-4 TRBV4-1 ASSHHRGSGRREGSKNIQY
TRBJ2-2 TRBV7-6 ASSLGPLNTGELF
TRBJ2-1 TRBV5-1 ASSSQNNEQF
TRBJ2-5 TRBV7-2 ASNGSPETQY
TRBJ1-5 TRBV12-3/TRBV12-4 ASSLLETQPQH
TRBJ1-5 TRBV5-8 ASSLSGMGYNQPQH
TRBJ2-3 TRBV4-3 ASSQRSPTDTQY
TRBJ1-2 TRBV6-1 ASSERWQDYGYT
TRBJ1-1 TRBV12-3/TRBV12-4 ASGDRIKNTEAF
TRBJ2-3 TRBV18 ASSRRESGSTDTQY
TRBJ2-7 TRBV6-1 ARADREGNYEQY
TRBJ2-3 TRBV6-1 ASSRGGGVGTQY
TRBJ2-1 TRBV7-6 ASTQGGGTSYNEQF
TRBJ2-2 TRBV20-1 SARDTSVDTGELF
TRBJ1-1 TRBV7-9 ASSLFRATEAF
TRBJ2-1 TRBV6-6 ASHTGDGEQF
TRBJ2-2 TRBV10-3 AISPGINTGELF
TRBJ1-5 TRBV20-1 SARDNQGTGQPQH
TRBJ2-1 TRBV6-6 ASSYFGREQF
TRBJ2-3 TRBV5-1 ASAYWLDKDTQY
TRBJ2-1 TRBV7-2 ASKTQGGTPYNEQF
TRBJ2-3 TRBV7-2 ASSLVYWDTSTDTQY
TRBJ1-1 TRBV7-9 ASSLGAGGDGAF
TRBJ1-4 TRBV20-1 SARRAGEKLF
TRBJ2-7 TRBV7-4 ANRLGISLTYEQY
TRBJ1-5 TRBV20-1 SAGQHSNQPQH